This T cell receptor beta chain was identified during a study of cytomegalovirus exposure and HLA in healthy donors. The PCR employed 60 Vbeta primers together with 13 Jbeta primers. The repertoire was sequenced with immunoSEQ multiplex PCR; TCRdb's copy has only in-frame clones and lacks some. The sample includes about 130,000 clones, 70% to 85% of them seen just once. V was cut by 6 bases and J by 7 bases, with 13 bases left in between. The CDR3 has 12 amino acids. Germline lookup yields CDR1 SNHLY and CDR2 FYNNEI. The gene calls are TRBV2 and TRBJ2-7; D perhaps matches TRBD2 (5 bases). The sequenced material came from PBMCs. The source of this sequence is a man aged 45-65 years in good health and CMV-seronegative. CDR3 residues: CASRRAISEQYF. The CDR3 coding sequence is TGTGCCAGCAGGAGGGCAATCTCGGAGCAGTACTTC.